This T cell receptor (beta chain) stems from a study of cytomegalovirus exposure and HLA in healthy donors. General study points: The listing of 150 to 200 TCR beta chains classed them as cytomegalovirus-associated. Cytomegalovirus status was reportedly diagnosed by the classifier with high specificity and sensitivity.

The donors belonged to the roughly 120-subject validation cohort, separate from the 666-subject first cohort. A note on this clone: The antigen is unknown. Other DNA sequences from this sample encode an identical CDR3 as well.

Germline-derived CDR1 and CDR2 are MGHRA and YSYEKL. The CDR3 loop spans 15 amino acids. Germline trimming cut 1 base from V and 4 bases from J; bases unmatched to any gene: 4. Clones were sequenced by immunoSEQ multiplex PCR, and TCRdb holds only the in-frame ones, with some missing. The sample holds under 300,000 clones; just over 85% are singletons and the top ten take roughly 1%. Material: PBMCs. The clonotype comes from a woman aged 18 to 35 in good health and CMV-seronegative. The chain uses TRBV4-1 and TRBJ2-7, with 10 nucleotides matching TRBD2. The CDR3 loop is CASSQGLAGGYEQYF. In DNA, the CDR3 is TGCGCCAGCAGCCAAGGACTAGCGGGTGGTTACGAGCAGTACTTC.